This is a list of T cell receptor beta chains from one sample in a study of beta chain features in type 1 diabetes. Sequencing was performed with immunoSEQ multiplex PCR; in TCRdb, only in-frame clones are kept and a portion is missing. Of some 290,000 clones listed, over 11% are singletons. Material: naive CD4+ T cells from blood. The receptors come from a man younger than 40 with type 1 diabetes. The CDR3 runs from the conserved cysteine through the conserved F or W. Each record gives: V gene, clone size, D gene, J gene, CDR3 protein, CDR3 DNA. A D gene is named only where the DNA matches it firmly. A row's size may be missing; if present it is once, few, many or a size class.

V: TRBV28
size: NA
D: TRBD2
J: TRBJ2-7
CDR3: CASIAGAVHEQYF
DNA: TGTGCCAGTATAGCGGGAGCGGTCCACGAGCAGTACTTC

V: TRBV7-9
size: NA
D: TRBD2
J: TRBJ2-7
CDR3: CASSENSGGPYEQYF
DNA: TGTGCCAGCAGCGAAAACTCGGGGGGGCCTTACGAGCAGTACTTC

V: TRBV19
size: few
D: NA
J: TRBJ1-2
CDR3: CASSISPGPADYGYTF
DNA: TGTGCCAGTAGTATTTCGCCCGGCCCGGCGGACTATGGCTACACCTTC

V: TRBV18
size: few
D: NA
J: TRBJ2-7
CDR3: CASSPGNFKESYEQYF
DNA: TGTGCCAGCTCGCCTGGTAACTTCAAAGAGTCCTACGAGCAGTACTTC

V: TRBV7-9
size: NA
D: NA
J: TRBJ2-7
CDR3: CASSSRSGHIYEQYF
DNA: TGTGCCAGCAGCTCCCGGTCGGGACATATCTACGAGCAGTACTTC

V: TRBV30
size: NA
D: NA
J: TRBJ1-3
CDR3: CAWSKDRHTIYF
DNA: TGTGCCTGGAGCAAGGACAGACACACCATATATTTT

V: TRBV6-4
size: few
D: NA
J: TRBJ2-1
CDR3: CASSPLVSGEQFF
DNA: TGTGCCAGCAGCCCACTAGTCAGCGGTGAGCAGTTCTTC

V: TRBV5-4
size: NA
D: NA
J: TRBJ2-7
CDR3: CASSLAKGDRTLYEQYF
DNA: TGTGCCAGCAGCTTGGCCAAGGGGGATAGGACTTTGTACGAGCAGTACTTC

V: TRBV4-2
size: NA
D: TRBD2
J: TRBJ2-2
CDR3: CASSQQKGLAGRNTGELFF
DNA: TGTGCCAGCAGCCAACAAAAGGGACTAGCGGGGAGAAACACCGGGGAGCTGTTTTTT

V: TRBV5-1
size: NA
D: TRBD1
J: TRBJ2-3
CDR3: CASSFGQGPDTQYF
DNA: TGCGCCAGCAGCTTCGGACAGGGCCCAGATACGCAGTATTTT

V: TRBV7-8
size: NA
D: NA
J: TRBJ1-4
CDR3: CASSLGGEKLFF
DNA: TGTGCCAGCAGCTTAGGTGGCGAAAAACTGTTTTTT

V: TRBV28
size: few
D: NA
J: TRBJ2-5
CDR3: CASSLKGAGIVETQYF
DNA: TGTGCCAGCAGTTTAAAAGGGGCAGGGATTGTGGAGACCCAGTACTTC

V: TRBV7-9
size: NA
D: NA
J: TRBJ2-7
CDR3: CASSYGGSGEQYF
DNA: TGTGCCAGCAGCTACGGAGGGAGTGGCGAGCAGTACTTC

V: TRBV28
size: NA
D: TRBD1
J: TRBJ2-6
CDR3: CASSPFTGTGGASGANVLTF
DNA: TGTGCCAGCAGTCCGTTCACCGGGACAGGGGGCGCGAGTGGGGCCAACGTCCTGACTTTC

V: TRBV18
size: few
D: NA
J: TRBJ2-5
CDR3: CASSPGSGPQETQYF
DNA: TGTGCCAGCTCACCAGGCAGCGGCCCTCAAGAGACCCAGTACTTC

V: TRBV11-1
size: few
D: TRBD1
J: TRBJ1-2
CDR3: CASSPRTGNGYTF
DNA: TGTGCCAGCAGCCCACGGACAGGGAATGGCTACACCTTC

V: TRBV9
size: few
D: NA
J: TRBJ2-1
CDR3: CASSPRLSQGQFF
DNA: TGTGCCAGCAGCCCCCGACTGAGCCAGGGGCAGTTCTTC

V: TRBV28
size: NA
D: NA
J: TRBJ1-2
CDR3: CASSPGGGTTNYGYTF
DNA: TGTGCCAGCAGTCCCGGGGGGGGGACTACGAACTATGGCTACACCTTC

V: TRBV28
size: few
D: TRBD2
J: TRBJ2-5
CDR3: CASSLASGGGETQYF
DNA: TGTGCCAGCAGTTTGGCTAGCGGAGGAGGGGAGACCCAGTACTTC

V: TRBV4-2
size: NA
D: TRBD1
J: TRBJ1-1
CDR3: CASSHQGQGVNTEAFF
DNA: TGTGCCAGCAGCCACCAGGGACAGGGAGTGAACACTGAAGCTTTCTTT

V: TRBV11-2
size: NA
D: TRBD2
J: TRBJ2-7
CDR3: CASRAAGVSYEQYF
DNA: TGTGCCAGCAGGGCCGCGGGGGTGTCCTACGAGCAGTACTTC

V: TRBV14
size: NA
D: NA
J: TRBJ2-3
CDR3: CASSPNRVTDTQYF
DNA: TGTGCCAGCAGCCCTAACAGGGTCACAGATACGCAGTATTTT

V: TRBV28
size: NA
D: TRBD2
J: TRBJ2-5
CDR3: CASTHWTLAGYFQETQYF
DNA: TGTGCCAGCACTCACTGGACACTAGCGGGGTATTTCCAAGAGACCCAGTACTTC

V: TRBV28
size: few
D: NA
J: TRBJ1-2
CDR3: CASSPGETPSGYTF
DNA: TGTGCCAGCAGTCCGGGTGAGACCCCCTCGGGCTACACCTTC

V: TRBV15
size: few
D: TRBD2
J: TRBJ2-3
CDR3: CATRGLAGDTQYF
DNA: TGTGCCACCCGAGGACTAGCGGGAGATACGCAGTATTTT

V: TRBV9
size: NA
D: NA
J: TRBJ2-3
CDR3: CASSPQGFDTQYF
DNA: TGTGCCAGCAGCCCACAGGGCTTTGATACGCAGTATTTT

V: TRBV7-9
size: NA
D: TRBD1
J: TRBJ1-1
CDR3: CASSLGQGTEAFF
DNA: TGTGCCAGCAGCTTAGGACAGGGCACTGAAGCTTTCTTT

V: TRBV11-3
size: few
D: TRBD1
J: TRBJ2-2
CDR3: CASSPGTVNTGELFF
DNA: TGTGCCAGCAGCCCTGGGACAGTAAACACCGGGGAGCTGTTTTTT

V: TRBV28
size: NA
D: TRBD2
J: TRBJ2-4
CDR3: CASSLLWTSANIQYF
DNA: TGTGCCAGCAGTTTATTGTGGACTAGCGCGAACATTCAGTACTTC

V: TRBV7-3
size: few
D: NA
J: TRBJ1-1
CDR3: CASSPQENTEAFF
DNA: TGTGCCAGCAGTCCTCAGGAGAACACTGAAGCTTTCTTT

V: TRBV2
size: few
D: TRBD2
J: TRBJ2-1
CDR3: CASNEREGLEQFF
DNA: TGTGCCAGCAACGAGCGGGAGGGCCTTGAGCAGTTCTTC

V: TRBV7-9
size: few
D: TRBD2
J: TRBJ2-1
CDR3: CASSLGGRSNEQFF
DNA: TGTGCCAGCAGCTTAGGCGGGAGGAGCAATGAGCAGTTCTTC

V: TRBV5-1
size: few
D: TRBD2
J: TRBJ2-1
CDR3: CASSEGTSGNEQFF
DNA: TGCGCCAGCAGCGAAGGGACTAGCGGGAATGAGCAGTTCTTC